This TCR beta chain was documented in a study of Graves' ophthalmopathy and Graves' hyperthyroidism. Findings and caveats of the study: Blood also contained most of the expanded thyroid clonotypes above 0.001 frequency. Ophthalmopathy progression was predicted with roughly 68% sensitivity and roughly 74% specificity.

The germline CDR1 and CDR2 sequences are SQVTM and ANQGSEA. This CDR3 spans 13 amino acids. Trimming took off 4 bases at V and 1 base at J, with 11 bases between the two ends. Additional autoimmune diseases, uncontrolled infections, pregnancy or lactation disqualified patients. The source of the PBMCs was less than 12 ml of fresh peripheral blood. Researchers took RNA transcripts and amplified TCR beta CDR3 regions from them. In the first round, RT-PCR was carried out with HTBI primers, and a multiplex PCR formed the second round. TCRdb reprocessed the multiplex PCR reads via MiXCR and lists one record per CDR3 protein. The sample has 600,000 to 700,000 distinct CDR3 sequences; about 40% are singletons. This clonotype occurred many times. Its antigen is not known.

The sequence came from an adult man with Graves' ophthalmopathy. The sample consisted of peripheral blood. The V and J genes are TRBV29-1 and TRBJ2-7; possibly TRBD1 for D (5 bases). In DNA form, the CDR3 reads TGCAGCGTTGCTAGGCGACAGTCCTACGAGCAGTACTTC. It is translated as CSVARRQSYEQYF.